This passage covers 4 T cell receptor beta chains from one sample sequenced in a study of T cell responses to AZD1222 COVID-19 vaccine. Generated by immunoSEQ multiplex PCR, the TCRdb table keeps only in-frame clones and is missing some. The data contain 100,000 to 150,000 clones, 80% to 95% of them singletons. This specimen was peripheral blood, taken 28 days after the second AZD1222 dose. The receptor source for this set is an adult who received the AZD1222 COVID-19 vaccine.

The V call is TRBV7-7, the J call TRBJ2-5; 16 positions match TRBD2. This CDR3 contains 17 residues. Per the germline V gene, CDR1 is SSHAT and CDR2 is FNYEAQ (reference sequence). After removal of 4 bases from V and 4 bases from J, the junction contained 6 bases not matched to a gene. The CDR3 DNA sequence: TGTGCCAGCAGCTGGGGACTAGCGGGAGGGCCGGGAGAGACCCAGTACTTC. This sequence encodes CASSWGLAGGPGETQYF. Drawing the rest from reference TRBV7-7 and TRBJ2-5, the complete variable domain is GAGVSQSPRYKVTKRGQDVTLRCDPISSHATLYWYQQALGQGPEFLTYFNYEAQPDKSGLPSDRFSAERPEGSISTLTIQRTEQRDSAMYRCASSWGLAGGPGETQYFGPGTRLLVL.

This clone was counted once. The CDR3 protein is CASNQRQETQYF. Written as DNA, the CDR3 is TGCGCCAGCAATCAGCGGCAAGAGACCCAGTACTTC. This chain uses TRBV5-1 with TRBJ2-5; D is possibly TRBD2 (5 bases). This CDR3 has 12 residues. Germline-derived CDR1 and CDR2 are SGHRS and YFSETQ. Between the trimmed V and J ends, which lost 6 bases and 2 bases, there was a span of 8 bases.

This sequence joins TRBV7-9 and TRBJ2-2; TRBD2 is a possible D gene (5 bases). Germline V lookup: CDR1 SEHNR, CDR2 FQNEAQ (reference sequence). V lost 6 bases and J lost 7, with 15 bases in between. The CDR3 runs to 14 residues. The CDR3, as DNA: TGTGCCAGCAGTCGAACTCCGGGGAACGGGGAGCTGTTTTTT. It is translated as CASSRTPGNGELFF.

The chain employs TRBV27 and TRBJ2-2; TRBD1 might be the D (6 bases). The CDR3 is 16 amino acids. Germline values: CDR1 MNHEY, CDR2 SMNVEV (reference sequence). V was pared by 5 bases and J by 7 bases, with 20 bases between. CDR3 coding DNA: TGTGCCAGCAGTCCCTCCCGGGCAGGGGTTGTCGGGGAGCTGTTTTTT. It encodes CASSPSRAGVVGELFF.